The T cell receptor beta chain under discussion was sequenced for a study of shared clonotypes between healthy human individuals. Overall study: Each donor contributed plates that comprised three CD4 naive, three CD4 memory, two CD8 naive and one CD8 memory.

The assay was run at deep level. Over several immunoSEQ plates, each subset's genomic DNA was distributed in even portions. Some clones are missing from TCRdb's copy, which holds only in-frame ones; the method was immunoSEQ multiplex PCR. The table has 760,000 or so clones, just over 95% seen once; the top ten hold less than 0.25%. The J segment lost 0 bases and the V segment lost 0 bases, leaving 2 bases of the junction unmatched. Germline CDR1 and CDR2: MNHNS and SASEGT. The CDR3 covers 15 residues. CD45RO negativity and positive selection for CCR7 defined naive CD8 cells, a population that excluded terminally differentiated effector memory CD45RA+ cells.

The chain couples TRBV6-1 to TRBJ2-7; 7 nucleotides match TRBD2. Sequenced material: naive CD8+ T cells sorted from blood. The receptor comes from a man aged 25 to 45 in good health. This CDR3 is CASSEAGGGSYEQYF. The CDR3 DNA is TGTGCCAGCAGTGAAGCGGGGGGGGGCTCCTACGAGCAGTACTTC.